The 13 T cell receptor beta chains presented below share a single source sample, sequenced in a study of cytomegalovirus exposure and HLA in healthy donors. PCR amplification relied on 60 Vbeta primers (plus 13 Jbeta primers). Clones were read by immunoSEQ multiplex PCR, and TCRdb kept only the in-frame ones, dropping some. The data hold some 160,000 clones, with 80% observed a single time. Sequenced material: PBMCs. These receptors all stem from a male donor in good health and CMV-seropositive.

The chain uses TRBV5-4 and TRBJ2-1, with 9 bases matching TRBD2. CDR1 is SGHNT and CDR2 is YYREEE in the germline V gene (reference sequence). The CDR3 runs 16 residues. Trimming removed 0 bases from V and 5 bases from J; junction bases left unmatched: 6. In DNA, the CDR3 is TGTGCCAGCAGCTTGGGTATGGCTAGCGGGAACAATGAGCAGTTCTTC. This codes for CASSLGMASGNNEQFF.

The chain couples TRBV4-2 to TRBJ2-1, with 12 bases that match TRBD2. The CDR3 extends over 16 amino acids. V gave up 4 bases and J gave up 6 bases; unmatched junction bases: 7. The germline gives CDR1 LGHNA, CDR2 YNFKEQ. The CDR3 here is CASSPLAGGIGNEQFF. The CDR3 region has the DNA TGTGCCAGCAGCCCTCTAGCGGGAGGGATCGGCAATGAGCAGTTCTTC.

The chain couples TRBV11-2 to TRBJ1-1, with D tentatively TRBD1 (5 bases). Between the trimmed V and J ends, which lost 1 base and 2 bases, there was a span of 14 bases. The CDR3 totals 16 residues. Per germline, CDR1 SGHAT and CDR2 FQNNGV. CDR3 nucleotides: TGTGCCAGCAGCTTAGCAACAGTCAGGGCAAACACTGAAGCTTTCTTT. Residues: CASSLATVRANTEAFF.

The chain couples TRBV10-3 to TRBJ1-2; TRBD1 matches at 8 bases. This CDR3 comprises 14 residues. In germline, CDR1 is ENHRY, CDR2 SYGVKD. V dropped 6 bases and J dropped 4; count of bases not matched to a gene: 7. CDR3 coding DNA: TGTGCCATCAGCGAGACAGGGGAGATCTATGGCTACACCTTC. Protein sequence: CAISETGEIYGYTF.

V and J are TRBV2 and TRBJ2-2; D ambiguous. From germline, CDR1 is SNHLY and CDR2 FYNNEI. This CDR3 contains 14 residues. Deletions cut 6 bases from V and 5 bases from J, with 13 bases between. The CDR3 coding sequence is TGTGCCAGCAGCGGAGCCCTCGAGACCGGGGAGCTGTTTTTT. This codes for CASSGALETGELFF.

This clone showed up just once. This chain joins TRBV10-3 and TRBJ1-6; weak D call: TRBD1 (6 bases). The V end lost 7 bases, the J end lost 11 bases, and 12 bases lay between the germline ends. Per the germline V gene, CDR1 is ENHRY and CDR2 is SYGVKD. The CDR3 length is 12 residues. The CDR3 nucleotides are TGTGCCATCAAGGCACAGGGCGCACCCCTCCACTTT. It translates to CAIKAQGAPLHF.

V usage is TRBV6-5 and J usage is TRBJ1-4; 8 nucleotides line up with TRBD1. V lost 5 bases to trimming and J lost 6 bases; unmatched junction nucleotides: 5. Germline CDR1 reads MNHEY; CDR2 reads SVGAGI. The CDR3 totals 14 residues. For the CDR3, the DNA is TGTGCCAGCAGTAGGACAGGGCTGGATGAAAAACTGTTTTTT. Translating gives CASSRTGLDEKLFF.

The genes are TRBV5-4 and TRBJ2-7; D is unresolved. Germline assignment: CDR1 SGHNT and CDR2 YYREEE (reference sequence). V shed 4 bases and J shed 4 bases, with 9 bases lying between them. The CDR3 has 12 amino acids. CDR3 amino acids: CASSATKYEQYF. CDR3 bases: TGTGCCAGCAGCGCAACAAAGTACGAGCAGTACTTC.

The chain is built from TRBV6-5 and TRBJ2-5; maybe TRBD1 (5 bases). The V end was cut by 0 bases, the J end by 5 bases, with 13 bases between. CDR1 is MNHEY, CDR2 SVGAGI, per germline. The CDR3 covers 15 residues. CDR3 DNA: TGTGCCAGCAGTTACTCGAACAGGTTCGGGGAGACCCAGTACTTC. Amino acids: CASSYSNRFGETQYF.

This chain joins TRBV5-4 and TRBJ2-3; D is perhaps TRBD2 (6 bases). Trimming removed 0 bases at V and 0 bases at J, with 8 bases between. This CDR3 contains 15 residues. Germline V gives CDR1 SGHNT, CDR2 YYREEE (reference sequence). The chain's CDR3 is CASSLVGTSTDTQYF. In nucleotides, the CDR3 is TGTGCCAGCAGCTTGGTGGGGACTAGCACAGATACGCAGTATTTT.

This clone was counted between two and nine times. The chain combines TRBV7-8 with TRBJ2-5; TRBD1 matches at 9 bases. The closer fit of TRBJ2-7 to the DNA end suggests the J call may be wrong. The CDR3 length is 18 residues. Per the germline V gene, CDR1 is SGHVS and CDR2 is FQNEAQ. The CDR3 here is CASSLARVGTGYFHEQYF. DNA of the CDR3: TGTGCCAGCAGCTTAGCGCGTGTCGGGACAGGGTACTTCCACGAGCAGTACTTC.

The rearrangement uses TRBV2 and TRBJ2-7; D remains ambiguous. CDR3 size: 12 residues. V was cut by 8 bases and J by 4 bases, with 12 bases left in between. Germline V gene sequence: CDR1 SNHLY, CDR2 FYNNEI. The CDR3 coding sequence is TGTGCCAGCCAAACGCGGAGATACGAGCAGTACTTC. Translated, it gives CASQTRRYEQYF.

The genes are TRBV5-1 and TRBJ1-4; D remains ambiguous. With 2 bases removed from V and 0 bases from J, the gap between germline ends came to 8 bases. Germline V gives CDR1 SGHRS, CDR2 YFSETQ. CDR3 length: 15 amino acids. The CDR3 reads CASSFGTATNEKLFF. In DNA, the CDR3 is TGCGCCAGCAGCTTTGGTACGGCAACTAATGAAAAACTGTTTTTT. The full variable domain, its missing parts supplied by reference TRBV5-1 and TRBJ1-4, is KAGVTQTPRYLIKTRGQQVTLSCSPISGHRSVSWYQQTPGQGLQFLFEYFSETQRNKGNFPGRFSGRQFSNSRSEMNVSTLELGDSALYLCASSFGTATNEKLFFGSGTQLSVL.